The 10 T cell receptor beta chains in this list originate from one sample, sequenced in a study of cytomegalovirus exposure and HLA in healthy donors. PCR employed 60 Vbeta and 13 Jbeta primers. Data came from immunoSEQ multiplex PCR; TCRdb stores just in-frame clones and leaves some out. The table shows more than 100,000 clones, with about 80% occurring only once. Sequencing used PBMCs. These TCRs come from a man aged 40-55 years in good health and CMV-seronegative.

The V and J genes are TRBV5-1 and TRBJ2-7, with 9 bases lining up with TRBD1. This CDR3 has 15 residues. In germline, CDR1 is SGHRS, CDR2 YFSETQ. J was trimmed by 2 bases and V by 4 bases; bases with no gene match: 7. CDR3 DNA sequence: TGCGCCAGCAGCGCTGGACAGGGGTCCCCCTACGAGCAGTACTTC. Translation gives CASSAGQGSPYEQYF.

The CDR3 here is CATQAGSGVSEQFF. The CDR3 nucleotides read TGTGCCACCCAGGCGGGTAGCGGAGTATCTGAGCAGTTCTTC. The chain carries TRBV10-3 and TRBJ2-1; D is perhaps TRBD2 (6 bases). Germline V CDR1 and CDR2: ENHRY, SYGVKD. The CDR3 has 14 amino acids. V was cut by 10 bases and J by 9 bases, with 22 bases left in between.

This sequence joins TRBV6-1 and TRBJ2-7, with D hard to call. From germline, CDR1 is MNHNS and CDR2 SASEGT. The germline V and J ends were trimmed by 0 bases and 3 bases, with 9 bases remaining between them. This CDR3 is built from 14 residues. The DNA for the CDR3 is TGTGCCAGCAGTGAAGCACTCGCATTCTACGAGCAGTACTTC. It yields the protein CASSEALAFYEQYF.

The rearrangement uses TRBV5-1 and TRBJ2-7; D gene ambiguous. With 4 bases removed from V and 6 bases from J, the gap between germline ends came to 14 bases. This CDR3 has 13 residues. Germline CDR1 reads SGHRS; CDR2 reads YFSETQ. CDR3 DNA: TGCGCCAGCAGCCCTAGTTTGGGTGGCGAGCAGTACTTC. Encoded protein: CASSPSLGGEQYF.

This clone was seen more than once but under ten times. The CDR3: CASSLAHNVETQYF. CDR3 coding DNA: TGTGCCAGCAGCTTAGCGCACAATGTGGAGACCCAGTACTTC. V is TRBV7-2 and J is TRBJ2-5; D gene uncertain. This CDR3 has 14 amino acids. V gave up 0 bases and J gave up 5 bases, with 10 bases separating them. Germline CDR1 and CDR2: SGHTA and FQGNSA. Full variable domain (remainder filled in from reference TRBV7-2 and TRBJ2-5): GAGVSQSPSNKVTEKGKDVELRCDPISGHTALYWYRQSLGQGLEFLIYFQGNSAPDKSGLPSDRFSAERTGGSVSTLTIQRTQQEDSAVYLCASSLAHNVETQYFGPGTRLLVL.

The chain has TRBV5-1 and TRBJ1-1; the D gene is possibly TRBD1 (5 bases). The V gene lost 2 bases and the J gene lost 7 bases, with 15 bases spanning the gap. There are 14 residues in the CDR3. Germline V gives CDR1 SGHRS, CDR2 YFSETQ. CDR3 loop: CASSFGEGTGEAFF. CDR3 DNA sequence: TGCGCCAGCAGCTTTGGGGAGGGGACGGGTGAAGCTTTCTTT.

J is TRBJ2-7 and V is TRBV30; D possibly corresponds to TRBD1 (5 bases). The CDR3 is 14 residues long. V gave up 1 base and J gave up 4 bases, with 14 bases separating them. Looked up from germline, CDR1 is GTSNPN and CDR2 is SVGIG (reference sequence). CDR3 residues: CAWSGQPESYEQYF. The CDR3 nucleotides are TGTGCCTGGAGTGGACAGCCAGAGTCGTACGAGCAGTACTTC.

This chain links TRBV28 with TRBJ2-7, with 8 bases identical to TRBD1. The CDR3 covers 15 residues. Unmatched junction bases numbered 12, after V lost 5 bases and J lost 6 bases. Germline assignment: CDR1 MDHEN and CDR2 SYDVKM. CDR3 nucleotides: TGTGCCAGCAGTCCCCGGGACAGGTGGAGAGGCGAGCAGTACTTC. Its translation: CASSPRDRWRGEQYF.

Here the CDR3 reads CAWSGQGHYGYTF. The DNA for the CDR3 is TGTGCCTGGAGTGGACAGGGACACTATGGCTACACCTTC. This chain connects TRBV30 to TRBJ1-2; 7 bases line up with TRBD1. The trim removed 1 base at V and 3 bases at J, leaving 2 bases unmatched. The germline CDR1 and CDR2 sequences are GTSNPN and SVGIG (reference sequence). The CDR3 loop spans 13 amino acids.

CDR3 in DNA: TGTGCCAGCAGCTTGAAGCGGACAGGGGGCAATATGAACACTGAAGCTTTCTTT. As protein: CASSLKRTGGNMNTEAFF. The chain carries TRBV11-1 and TRBJ1-1; TRBD1 matches at 11 bases. The V and J ends lost 3 bases and 0 bases, in that order; junction bases with no gene match: 9. The germline V gene has CDR1 SGHAT and CDR2 FQDESV (reference sequence). There are 18 residues in the CDR3.